This passage covers 15 T cell receptor beta chains from one sample sequenced in a study of T cell repertoires in cytomegalovirus infection. Via MiXCR, TCRdb re-called the reads, giving one row per CDR3 protein. The sample has approximately 190,000 distinct CDR3 sequences; 8% to 10% are singletons. Material: PBMCs. The receptors derive from a human donor in good health (CMV status not recorded). Some clones in this sample may be carry-over from other donors' samples.

This clonotype showed up many times. The rearrangement links TRBV28 to TRBJ2-6, with no clear D. Between the trimmed V and J ends, which lost 5 bases and 0 bases, there was a span of 5 bases. CDR3 length: 14 residues. CDR1 is MDHEN, CDR2 SYDVKM, per germline. CDR3: CASSEYSGANVLTF. In DNA form, the CDR3 reads TGTGCCAGCAGTGAGTACTCTGGGGCCAACGTCCTGACTTTC.

This sequence joins TRBV10-3 and TRBJ2-1; the match to TRBD2 covers 12 bases. CDR3 length: 16 residues. Per germline, CDR1 ENHRY and CDR2 SYGVKD. Germline trimming cut 0 bases from V and 10 bases from J; bases unmatched to any gene: 7. CDR3 sequence reads: CAISESASGRAIEQFF. CDR3 coding DNA: TGTGCCATCAGTGAGTCGGCTAGCGGGAGGGCCATCGAGCAGTTCTTC.

The chain has TRBV27 and TRBJ1-5; TRBD1 matches 10 bases. The CDR3 is 18 residues long. V lost 3 bases to trimming and J lost 0 bases; unmatched junction nucleotides: 8. The germline CDR1 and CDR2 sequences are MNHEY and SMNVEV (reference sequence). CDR3 DNA sequence: TGTGCCAGCAGTTTCCTCGGACAGGGGGTAAATAGCAATCAGCCCCAGCATTTT. This encodes CASSFLGQGVNSNQPQHF.

This clonotype came up many times. The chain joins TRBV6-1 to TRBJ1-1; perhaps TRBD1 as D (6 bases). The CDR3 has 16 amino acids. Trimming took off 2 bases at V and 4 bases at J, with 17 bases between the two ends. CDR1 MNHNS and CDR2 SASEGT come from the germline V gene. CDR3 loop: CASSELWTAKFTEAFF. The CDR3 DNA reads as TGTGCCAGCAGTGAACTCTGGACAGCGAAATTCACTGAAGCTTTCTTT.

This clonotype has more than one count but fewer than ten. The rearrangement joins TRBV11-2 to TRBJ1-2; TRBD1 might be the D (5 bases). Germline CDR1 reads SGHAT; CDR2 reads FQNNGV. The length of the CDR3 is 12 residues. Trimming left V 4 bases short and J 7 bases short, with 10 bases between. CDR3 in DNA: TGTGCCAGCAGCTCAGGGTTGGGTGGCTACACCTTC. The encoded protein is CASSSGLGGYTF.

This clonotype showed up many times. The V call is TRBV28, the J call TRBJ2-3; D tentatively fits TRBD1 or TRBD2 (5 bases each). Germline CDR1 is MDHEN and CDR2 is SYDVKM. The CDR3 has 14 amino acids. V was cut by 6 bases and J by 1 base, with 11 bases left in between. The CDR3 DNA reads as TGTGCCAGCAGACCAAGGGGAGGCACAGATACGCAGTATTTT. This gives the protein CASRPRGGTDTQYF.

The genes are TRBV5-1 and TRBJ2-7; D unresolved. From germline, CDR1 is SGHRS and CDR2 YFSETQ. V was clipped by 3 bases and J by 0 bases, with 13 bases between them. The CDR3 spans 15 residues. The chain's CDR3 is CASSSTSWGSYEQYF. CDR3 in DNA: TGCGCCAGCAGCTCAACGTCCTGGGGCTCCTACGAGCAGTACTTC.

Ten or more counts support this clonotype. The V and J genes are TRBV14 and TRBJ2-1; 7 nucleotides align to TRBD2. V was clipped by 4 bases and J by 4 bases; unmatched bases: 7. CDR1 is SGHDN, CDR2 FVKESK, per germline. This CDR3 is built from 15 residues. In DNA form, the CDR3 reads TGTGCCAGCAGCCTGGTAAGCGGGAATTACAATGAGCAGTTCTTC. This encodes CASSLVSGNYNEQFF.

The table lists this clonotype with a few counts. The V gene is TRBV6-6, the J gene TRBJ1-5, with D tentatively TRBD1 (5 bases). V lost 2 bases and J 1 base, leaving 15 bases between the germline ends. The CDR3 consists of 17 residues. Germline assignment: CDR1 MNHNY and CDR2 SVGAGI (reference sequence). CDR3 nucleotide sequence: TGTGCCAGCAGTTACGGCCAGGGTACAAGGAGCAATCAGCCCCAGCATTTT. Its protein product is CASSYGQGTRSNQPQHF.

The J gene is TRBJ1-2, the V gene TRBV19; D gene ambiguous. CDR3 size: 15 residues. V lost 0 bases to trimming and J lost 5 bases, with 13 bases between them. CDR1 and CDR2 (germline): LNHDA, SQIVND (reference sequence). The CDR3 here is CASSIDRGWTYGYTF. CDR3 sequence (DNA): TGTGCCAGTAGTATAGACCGTGGTTGGACTTATGGCTACACCTTC.

Ten or more counts support this clonotype. CDR3 in amino acids: CASSLVILNGDTQYF. The CDR3 nucleotides read TGTGCCAGCAGCTTAGTAATTCTTAATGGGGATACGCAGTATTTT. The chain couples TRBV7-2 to TRBJ2-3; D is undetermined. The germline CDR1 and CDR2 sequences are SGHTA and FQGNSA. V shed 1 base and J shed 6 bases, with 14 bases lying between them. CDR3 length equals 15 residues.

This clonotype has more than one count but fewer than ten. This chain connects TRBV6-2 or TRBV6-3 to TRBJ2-5, with D possibly being TRBD2 (6 bases). Trimming stripped 0 bases from V and 4 bases from J, with 15 bases between. The CDR3 covers 16 residues. Germline V CDR1 and CDR2: MNHEY, SVGEGT. The DNA for the CDR3 is TGTGCCAGCAGTTACTCAGATCGGGAGTTTCGAGAGACCCAGTACTTC. As protein: CASSYSDREFRETQYF.

This clonotype occurred many times. V usage is TRBV20-1 and J usage is TRBJ2-7; 11 nucleotides line up with TRBD2. Trimming cost V 1 base and J 6 bases; bases outside gene matches: 11. The germline V gene encodes CDR1 DFQATT and CDR2 SNEGSKA (reference sequence). The CDR3 has 16 residues. The CDR3 spells CSARGASSGGWGEQYF. The DNA of the CDR3 is TGCAGTGCTAGAGGCGCCTCTAGCGGGGGGTGGGGCGAGCAGTACTTC.

Ten or more counts support this clonotype. The V gene is TRBV12-3 or TRBV12-4, the J gene TRBJ2-2, with D tentatively TRBD2 (6 bases). CDR3 length: 15 residues. The V end lost 3 bases, the J end lost 3 bases, and 11 bases lay between the germline ends. In DNA form, the CDR3 reads TGTGCCAGCAGTTTTCACGGGAGTTACACCGGGGAGCTGTTTTTT. Protein sequence: CASSFHGSYTGELFF.

This clonotype came up a few times. The CDR3 region is CAIRTQQGTYEQYF. The CDR3 nucleotides read TGTGCCATCAGAACCCAACAGGGCACCTACGAGCAGTACTTC. The V gene is TRBV10-3, the J gene TRBJ2-7, with a weak D call TRBD1 (6 bases). The CDR3 consists of 14 residues. The V gene's germline CDR1 is ENHRY and CDR2 SYGVKD. V shed 6 bases and J shed 2 bases, with 14 bases lying between them.